This T cell receptor (beta chain) was captured by sequencing in a study of identical twins' blood T cells. All three twin pairs grew up together with likely shared infections and vaccines. TCR cDNA libraries came from RNA via a modified published protocol. A single record per CDR3 protein comes from TCRdb applying MiXCR to the 5' RACE reads. Among a few hundred thousand distinct CDR3 sequences, roughly 31% were seen once, and the ten largest hold approximately 6.6%. This CDR3 region has 13 residues. Germline CDR1 LGHNT, CDR2 FRNRAP. V lost 5 bases and J lost 4, with 8 bases in between. The sample holds many counts of this clonotype.

J is TRBJ1-4 and V is TRBV12-5; D ambiguous. Sequenced sample: PBMCs. This clonotype was obtained from a woman between 18 and 55 years old in good health. CDR3 DNA: TGTGCTAGTGGTCAACACAGTAATGAAAAACTGTTTTTT. Translating it yields CASGQHSNEKLFF.